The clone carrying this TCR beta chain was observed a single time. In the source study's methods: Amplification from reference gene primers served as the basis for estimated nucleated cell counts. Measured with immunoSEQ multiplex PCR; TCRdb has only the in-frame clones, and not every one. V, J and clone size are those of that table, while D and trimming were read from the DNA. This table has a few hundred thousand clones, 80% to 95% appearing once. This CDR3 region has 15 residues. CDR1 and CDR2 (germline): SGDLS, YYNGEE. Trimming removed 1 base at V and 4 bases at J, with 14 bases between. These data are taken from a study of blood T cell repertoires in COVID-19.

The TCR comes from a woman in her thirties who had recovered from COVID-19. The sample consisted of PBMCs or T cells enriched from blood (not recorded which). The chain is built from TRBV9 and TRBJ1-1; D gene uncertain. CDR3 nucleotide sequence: TGTGCCAGCAGCGTACTGCAGGAAGGGAGCACTGAAGCTTTCTTT. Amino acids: CASSVLQEGSTEAFF.